Shown below are 15 T cell receptor beta chains from a single sample sequenced in a study of blood T cell repertoires in COVID-19. The repertoire was sequenced with immunoSEQ multiplex PCR; TCRdb's copy has only in-frame clones and lacks some. Altogether 140,000 or so clones are present, roughly 80% being singletons, with the ten largest covering around 10%. Sample: PBMCs or T cells enriched from blood (not recorded which). These TCRs come from a man aged 45 to 65 who had recovered from COVID-19.

J is TRBJ2-3 and V is TRBV7-3, with D possibly being TRBD1 (5 bases). The CDR3 extends over 15 amino acids. Between the trimmed V and J ends, which lost 5 bases and 6 bases, there was a span of 18 bases. Per germline, CDR1 SGHTA and CDR2 FQGTGA. This CDR3 reads CASSPQGGNYDTQYF. Written as DNA, the CDR3 is TGTGCCAGCAGCCCTCAGGGTGGAAATTACGATACGCAGTATTTT.

The CDR3 protein is CASSRLGQGTDTQYF. The CDR3 DNA reads TGTGCCAGTAGCAGGCTCGGGCAGGGGACAGATACGCAGTATTTT. The chain employs TRBV19 and TRBJ2-3, with TRBD1 as a possible D gene (6 bases). V was shortened by 6 bases and J by 3 bases, with 16 bases between the two germline ends. Per the germline V gene, CDR1 is LNHDA and CDR2 is SQIVND (reference sequence). The CDR3 is made up of 15 amino acids.

In its sample, this clone was seen once. V and J are TRBV12-3 or TRBV12-4 and TRBJ2-5, with no clear D. V was shortened by 8 bases and J by 4 bases, with 11 bases between the two germline ends. The CDR3 extends over 12 amino acids. The CDR3 DNA reads as TGTGCCAGCTCTGGGTCAGGAGAGACCCAGTACTTC. It specifies CASSGSGETQYF.

V usage is TRBV5-6 and J usage is TRBJ2-7, with 7 bases fitting TRBD1. The V segment lost 4 bases and the J segment 3 bases; nucleotides outside the gene matches: 7. This CDR3 region has 14 residues. Germline CDR1 and CDR2: SGHDT and YYEEEE. The CDR3 reads CASSEYGTVYEQYF. The CDR3 region has the DNA TGTGCCAGCAGCGAGTATGGGACAGTCTACGAGCAGTACTTC. Supplemented by reference TRBV5-6 and TRBJ2-7, the full variable domain reads DAGVTQSPTHLIKTRGQQVTLRCSPKSGHDTVSWYQQALGQGPQFIFQYYEEEERQRGNFPDRFSGHQFPNYSSELNVNALLLGDSALYLCASSEYGTVYEQYFGPGTRLTVT.

The V and J genes are TRBV2 and TRBJ1-6; 10 bases map to TRBD1. V lost 8 bases, J lost 7 bases, and 2 bases stayed unmatched. The CDR3 has 13 residues. Germline CDR1 and CDR2: SNHLY and FYNNEI. The DNA for the CDR3 is TGTGCCAGCGGGACAGGGGTGAATTCACCCCTCCACTTT. Residues: CASGTGVNSPLHF.

The sample holds one count of this clone. The CDR3 here is CASSETGFNYGYTF. CDR3 sequence (DNA): TGTGCCAGCAGCGAGACAGGGTTTAACTATGGCTACACCTTC. The J gene is TRBJ1-2, the V gene TRBV3-1 (or the pseudogene TRBV3-2), with 7 bases that match TRBD1. Germline V gene sequence: CDR1 LGHDT, CDR2 YNNKEL (reference sequence). Losses at the gene ends were 5 bases for V and 1 base for J; bases not matched to a gene: 4. The CDR3 spans 14 residues.

The chain uses TRBV12-5 and TRBJ1-4; TRBD1 agrees at 7 bases. The length of the CDR3 is 15 residues. CDR1 is LGHNT, CDR2 FRNRAP, per germline. V was pared by 4 bases and J by 5 bases, with 7 bases of the junction left unmatched. CDR3 in DNA: TGTGCTAGTGGTTCCGGACAGACAGGGAATGAAAAACTGTTTTTT. Its protein is CASGSGQTGNEKLFF.

The chain carries TRBV7-2 and TRBJ2-7, with TRBD1 matching over 7 bases. V was pared by 0 bases and J by 1 base, with 9 bases of the junction left unmatched. Germline V gene data show CDR1 as SGHTA and CDR2 as FQGNSA. This CDR3 has 17 residues. The CDR3 nucleotides read TGTGCCAGCAGCTTAGCGCCACAGGGGTTGAGGTCCTACGAGCAGTACTTC. It specifies CASSLAPQGLRSYEQYF. The full variable domain, in which reference TRBV7-2 and TRBJ2-7 provide the parts outside the CDR3, is GAGVSQSPSNKVTEKGKDVELRCDPISGHTALYWYRQSLGQGLEFLIYFQGNSAPDKSGLPSDRFSAERTGGSVSTLTIQRTQQEDSAVYLCASSLAPQGLRSYEQYFGPGTRLTVT.

The rearrangement uses TRBV6-5 and TRBJ1-6; 7 positions agree with TRBD1. CDR3 length: 15 amino acids. Trimming took 0 bases from V and 4 from J; bases not matched to a gene: 0. Germline assignment: CDR1 MNHEY and CDR2 SVGAGI. This CDR3 reads CASSYSTGYNSPLHF. The DNA for the CDR3 is TGTGCCAGCAGTTACTCGACAGGGTATAATTCACCCCTCCACTTT.

The CDR3 sequence: CASSQNGRNEQFF. The CDR3 nucleotides are TGTGCCAGCAGCCAAAATGGGCGCAATGAGCAGTTCTTC. The chain combines TRBV3-1 (or the pseudogene TRBV3-2) with TRBJ2-1; no clear D. Germline V CDR1 and CDR2: LGHDT, YNNKEL (reference sequence). V was clipped by 2 bases and J by 6 bases, with 8 bases between them. This CDR3 has 13 amino acids.

The chain uses TRBV2 and TRBJ2-5; 11 bases are a match to TRBD2. CDR3 length equals 15 residues. Germline V gene sequence: CDR1 SNHLY, CDR2 FYNNEI. J was trimmed by 1 base and V by 5 bases; bases with no gene match: 3. DNA for the CDR3: TGTGCCAGCAGTCGACTAGCGGGGACCCAAGAGACCCAGTACTTC. This gives the protein CASSRLAGTQETQYF.

CDR3 sequence reads: CAISERGEKLFF. CDR3 sequence (DNA): TGTGCCATCAGTGAGAGGGGGGAAAAACTGTTTTTT. This rearrangement joins TRBV10-3 to TRBJ1-4; tentatively, D is TRBD1 (6 bases). The CDR3 is 12 amino acids. The germline CDR1 and CDR2 sequences are ENHRY and SYGVKD. V was cut by 2 bases and J by 8 bases, with 6 bases left in between.

The chain couples TRBV13 to TRBJ1-5; D unresolved. The CDR3 loop spans 14 amino acids. The germline V gene encodes CDR1 PRHDT and CDR2 FYEKMQ (reference sequence). V lost 1 base and J 4 bases, leaving 8 bases between the germline ends. In DNA, the CDR3 is TGTGCCAGCAGCTTAGCGGCGGGAAATCAGCCCCAGCATTTT. It yields the protein CASSLAAGNQPQHF.

This clone has only a few counts. V usage is TRBV18 and J usage is TRBJ1-6; D gene uncertain. Trimming took 2 bases from V and 8 from J, leaving 7 bases between them. Germline loops: CDR1 KGHSH, CDR2 LQKENI. The CDR3 is made up of 13 amino acids. The CDR3 DNA reads as TGTGCCAGCTCACCAAAACTTTATTCACCCCTCCACTTT. It encodes CASSPKLYSPLHF. The whole variable domain, remainder taken from reference TRBV18 and TRBJ1-6, is NAGVMQNPRHLVRRRGQEARLRCSPMKGHSHVYWYRQLPEEGLKFMVYLQKENIIDESGMPKERFSAEFPKEGPSILRIQQVVRGDSAAYFCASSPKLYSPLHFGNGTRLTVT.

CDR3 in amino acids: CASSLATGSYNEQFF. The CDR3 DNA sequence: TGTGCCAGCAGCTTAGCGACCGGGAGTTACAATGAGCAGTTCTTC. The V gene is TRBV7-8, the J gene TRBJ2-1, with a tentative D call TRBD2 (6 bases). The germline V and J ends were trimmed by 0 bases and 4 bases, with 10 bases remaining between them. CDR3 length: 15 amino acids. Germline V gene data show CDR1 as SGHVS and CDR2 as FQNEAQ.